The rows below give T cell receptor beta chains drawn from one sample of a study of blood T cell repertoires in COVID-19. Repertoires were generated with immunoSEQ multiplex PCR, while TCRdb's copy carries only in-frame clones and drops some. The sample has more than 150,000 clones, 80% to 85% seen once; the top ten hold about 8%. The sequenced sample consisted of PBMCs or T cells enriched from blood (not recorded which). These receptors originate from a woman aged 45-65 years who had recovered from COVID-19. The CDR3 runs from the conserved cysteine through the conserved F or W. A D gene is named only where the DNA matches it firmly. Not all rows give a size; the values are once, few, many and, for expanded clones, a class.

DNA: TGCAGCGTTGAAGCTGGGACATATGCCAATGAGCAGTTCTTC
CDR3: CSVEAGTYANEQFF
length: 14
D: .
size: .
J: TRBJ2-1
V: TRBV29-1

DNA: TGTGCCAGCAGCTTACCCGGACAGGGCAGTAACTATGGCTACACCTTC
CDR3: CASSLPGQGSNYGYTF
length: 16
D: TRBD1
size: .
J: TRBJ1-2
V: TRBV7-8

DNA: TGTGCCAGCAGCCCGGGAGCCCCGGGACTAGCGGGAGGGGCCGAGACCCAGTACTTC
CDR3: CASSPGAPGLAGGAETQYF
length: 19
D: TRBD2
size: .
J: TRBJ2-5
V: TRBV9

DNA: TGCAGTGCCAAACAGAACAATGAGCAGTTCTTC
CDR3: CSAKQNNEQFF
length: 11
D: .
size: .
J: TRBJ2-1
V: TRBV20-1

DNA: TGTGCCAGCAGCTCCGGGACACCTGGAAACACCATATATTTT
CDR3: CASSSGTPGNTIYF
length: 14
D: .
size: .
J: TRBJ1-3
V: TRBV5-5

DNA: TGTGCTAGCAGCTTCCGACTAGGCCGGGAGCAGTTCTTC
CDR3: CASSFRLGREQFF
length: 13
D: .
size: .
J: TRBJ2-1
V: TRBV7-7

DNA: TGTGCCAGCAGAACGGGACAGGTCGGTGGCTACACCTTC
CDR3: CASRTGQVGGYTF
length: 13
D: TRBD1
size: .
J: TRBJ1-2
V: TRBV12-3/TRBV12-4

DNA: TGTGCCAGCAGTATCGGGACAGGGGGTGGCTACACCTTC
CDR3: CASSIGTGGGYTF
length: 13
D: TRBD1
size: .
J: TRBJ1-2
V: TRBV12-3/TRBV12-4

DNA: TGTGCCAGCAGCTACCAGACTGGGTCGGCGCTTGGCTACACCTTC
CDR3: CASSYQTGSALGYTF
length: 15
D: .
size: many
J: TRBJ1-2
V: TRBV7-2

DNA: TGTGCCAGCAGCCAAAACGGAGCCACTGAAGCTTTCTTT
CDR3: CASSQNGATEAFF
length: 13
D: .
size: .
J: TRBJ1-1
V: TRBV3-1/TRBV3-2

DNA: TGTGCCAGCAGTTACTCGACAGTGTTCAACACTGAAGCTTTCTTT
CDR3: CASSYSTVFNTEAFF
length: 15
D: .
size: .
J: TRBJ1-1
V: TRBV6-5

DNA: TGTGCCAGCAGCTTATTTAGCGTCCCGCGGGGACTCTACAATGAGCAGTTCTTC
CDR3: CASSLFSVPRGLYNEQFF
length: 18
D: .
size: .
J: TRBJ2-1
V: TRBV7-2

DNA: TGTGCCAGCAGTCTATACTATGGAGGCACAGATACGCAGTATTTT
CDR3: CASSLYYGGTDTQYF
length: 15
D: .
size: once
J: TRBJ2-3
V: TRBV28

DNA: TGTGCCAGCAGCTTACAAGGGGGCGAGGGAAACACCATATATTTT
CDR3: CASSLQGGEGNTIYF
length: 15
D: TRBD1
size: .
J: TRBJ1-3
V: TRBV7-2

DNA: TGTGCCAGTAGCCCCCGTCCCTTTCCGGACAGATCCAACACTGAAGCTTTCTTT
CDR3: CASSPRPFPDRSNTEAFF
length: 18
D: .
size: .
J: TRBJ1-1
V: TRBV19

DNA: TGTGCCATCAGTGCCGGGTCTAACAATGAGCAGTTCTTC
CDR3: CAISAGSNNEQFF
length: 13
D: .
size: .
J: TRBJ2-1
V: TRBV10-3

DNA: TGTGCCAGCAGCCAACCCCGGGACAGCGAAAGAGGGCTGTTTTTT
CDR3: CASSQPRDSERGLFF
length: 15
D: TRBD1
size: .
J: TRBJ2-2
V: TRBV3-1/TRBV3-2

DNA: TGTGCCAGCAGCTTCGGCCAGGGGGCAGTGGAGACCCAGTACTTC
CDR3: CASSFGQGAVETQYF
length: 15
D: TRBD1
size: .
J: TRBJ2-5
V: TRBV7-2

DNA: TGTGCCAGCAGTACGGGGACACCTTTATCCTATGGCTACACCTTC
CDR3: CASSTGTPLSYGYTF
length: 15
D: .
size: .
J: TRBJ1-2
V: TRBV6-6

DNA: TGTGCCAGCAGCGTAGCCCAGTCGGGGAGGGAAGCTTTCTTT
CDR3: CASSVAQSGREAFF
length: 14
D: .
size: .
J: TRBJ1-1
V: TRBV9

DNA: TGTGCCAGCTCACGGCAGGAAGCCTCTGGAAACACCATATATTTT
CDR3: CASSRQEASGNTIYF
length: 15
D: .
size: .
J: TRBJ1-3
V: TRBV18

DNA: TGTGCCATCAGAGGACAGGGGGCGATACACCAGGACGTTTTC
CDR3: CAIRGQGAIHQDVF
length: 14
D: TRBD1
size: few
J: TRBJ1-2
V: TRBV10-3

DNA: TGTGCCAGCAGCGAAGGTACAGGGGGTACCTACAATGAGCAGTTCTTC
CDR3: CASSEGTGGTYNEQFF
length: 16
D: TRBD1
size: .
J: TRBJ2-1
V: TRBV3-1/TRBV3-2

DNA: TGTGCCAGCACGCGGGACAGGGGCCTGGTTAGCAATCAGCCCCAGCATTTT
CDR3: CASTRDRGLVSNQPQHF
length: 17
D: TRBD1
size: .
J: TRBJ1-5
V: TRBV2

DNA: TGTGCCAGCAGTCCCGCCGGACAGGGTTATCAGCCCCAGCATTTT
CDR3: CASSPAGQGYQPQHF
length: 15
D: TRBD1
size: .
J: TRBJ1-5
V: TRBV28

DNA: TGTGCCAGCAGCTTGCTTTTAGCGGGAGTCTACGAGCAGTACTTC
CDR3: CASSLLLAGVYEQYF
length: 15
D: TRBD2
size: .
J: TRBJ2-7
V: TRBV5-8

DNA: TGCAGCGTTAGAGATGGGGCCAACGTCCTGACTTTC
CDR3: CSVRDGANVLTF
length: 12
D: .
size: .
J: TRBJ2-6
V: TRBV29-1

DNA: TGCGCCAGCAGCCCGGATCCTAGCGGGGCTTATGAGCAGTTCTTC
CDR3: CASSPDPSGAYEQFF
length: 15
D: TRBD2
size: .
J: TRBJ2-1
V: TRBV4-3

DNA: TGTGCCAGCAGGGCTCCCAGGGGGCTGTACTATGGCTACACCTTC
CDR3: CASRAPRGLYYGYTF
length: 15
D: TRBD1
size: .
J: TRBJ1-2
V: TRBV13

DNA: TGTGCCAGCAGTTATAGGGGCGGGGGGACCTACGAGCAGTACTTC
CDR3: CASSYRGGGTYEQYF
length: 15
D: TRBD2
size: .
J: TRBJ2-7
V: TRBV6-5

DNA: TGTGCCAGCTCACCACTCTCCTTAGAGGACAATGAGCAGTTCTTC
CDR3: CASSPLSLEDNEQFF
length: 15
D: .
size: .
J: TRBJ2-1
V: TRBV18

DNA: TGTGCCAGCAGCCCGGAGGGCGTGGGGGGGCGAAACACCGGGGAGCTGTTTTTT
CDR3: CASSPEGVGGRNTGELFF
length: 18
D: .
size: .
J: TRBJ2-2
V: TRBV4-2

DNA: TGTGCCACCAAAAGCGATCGGGAGCAGTACTTC
CDR3: CATKSDREQYF
length: 11
D: .
size: .
J: TRBJ2-7
V: TRBV2

DNA: TGTGCCATCAGTGAGAGAGGAGCGGGAGGGCAAAAGGGGAGCCAAAACATTCAGTACTTC
CDR3: CAISERGAGGQKGSQNIQYF
length: 20
D: TRBD2
size: .
J: TRBJ2-4
V: TRBV10-3

DNA: TGTGCCAGCAGCTTAGTGTGGGGGGGGACCGGGGAGCTGTTTTTT
CDR3: CASSLVWGGTGELFF
length: 15
D: TRBD2
size: .
J: TRBJ2-2
V: TRBV7-2

DNA: TGTGCCAGCAGTCTAACGGGATCCTCAGGTAATAGCAATCAGCCCCAGCATTTT
CDR3: CASSLTGSSGNSNQPQHF
length: 18
D: .
size: .
J: TRBJ1-5
V: TRBV6-6